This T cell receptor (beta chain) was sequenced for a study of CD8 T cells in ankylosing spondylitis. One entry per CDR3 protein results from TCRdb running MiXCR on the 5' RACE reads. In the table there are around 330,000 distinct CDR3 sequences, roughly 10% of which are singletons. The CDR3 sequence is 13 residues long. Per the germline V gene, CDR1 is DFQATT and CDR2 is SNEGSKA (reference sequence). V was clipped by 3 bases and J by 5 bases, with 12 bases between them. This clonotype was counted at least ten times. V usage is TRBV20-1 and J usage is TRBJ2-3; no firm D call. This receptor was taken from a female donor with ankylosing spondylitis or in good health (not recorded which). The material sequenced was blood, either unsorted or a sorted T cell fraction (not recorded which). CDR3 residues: CSARQVFGDTQYF. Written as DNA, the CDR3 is TGCAGTGCTAGGCAGGTTTTTGGAGATACGCAGTATTTT.